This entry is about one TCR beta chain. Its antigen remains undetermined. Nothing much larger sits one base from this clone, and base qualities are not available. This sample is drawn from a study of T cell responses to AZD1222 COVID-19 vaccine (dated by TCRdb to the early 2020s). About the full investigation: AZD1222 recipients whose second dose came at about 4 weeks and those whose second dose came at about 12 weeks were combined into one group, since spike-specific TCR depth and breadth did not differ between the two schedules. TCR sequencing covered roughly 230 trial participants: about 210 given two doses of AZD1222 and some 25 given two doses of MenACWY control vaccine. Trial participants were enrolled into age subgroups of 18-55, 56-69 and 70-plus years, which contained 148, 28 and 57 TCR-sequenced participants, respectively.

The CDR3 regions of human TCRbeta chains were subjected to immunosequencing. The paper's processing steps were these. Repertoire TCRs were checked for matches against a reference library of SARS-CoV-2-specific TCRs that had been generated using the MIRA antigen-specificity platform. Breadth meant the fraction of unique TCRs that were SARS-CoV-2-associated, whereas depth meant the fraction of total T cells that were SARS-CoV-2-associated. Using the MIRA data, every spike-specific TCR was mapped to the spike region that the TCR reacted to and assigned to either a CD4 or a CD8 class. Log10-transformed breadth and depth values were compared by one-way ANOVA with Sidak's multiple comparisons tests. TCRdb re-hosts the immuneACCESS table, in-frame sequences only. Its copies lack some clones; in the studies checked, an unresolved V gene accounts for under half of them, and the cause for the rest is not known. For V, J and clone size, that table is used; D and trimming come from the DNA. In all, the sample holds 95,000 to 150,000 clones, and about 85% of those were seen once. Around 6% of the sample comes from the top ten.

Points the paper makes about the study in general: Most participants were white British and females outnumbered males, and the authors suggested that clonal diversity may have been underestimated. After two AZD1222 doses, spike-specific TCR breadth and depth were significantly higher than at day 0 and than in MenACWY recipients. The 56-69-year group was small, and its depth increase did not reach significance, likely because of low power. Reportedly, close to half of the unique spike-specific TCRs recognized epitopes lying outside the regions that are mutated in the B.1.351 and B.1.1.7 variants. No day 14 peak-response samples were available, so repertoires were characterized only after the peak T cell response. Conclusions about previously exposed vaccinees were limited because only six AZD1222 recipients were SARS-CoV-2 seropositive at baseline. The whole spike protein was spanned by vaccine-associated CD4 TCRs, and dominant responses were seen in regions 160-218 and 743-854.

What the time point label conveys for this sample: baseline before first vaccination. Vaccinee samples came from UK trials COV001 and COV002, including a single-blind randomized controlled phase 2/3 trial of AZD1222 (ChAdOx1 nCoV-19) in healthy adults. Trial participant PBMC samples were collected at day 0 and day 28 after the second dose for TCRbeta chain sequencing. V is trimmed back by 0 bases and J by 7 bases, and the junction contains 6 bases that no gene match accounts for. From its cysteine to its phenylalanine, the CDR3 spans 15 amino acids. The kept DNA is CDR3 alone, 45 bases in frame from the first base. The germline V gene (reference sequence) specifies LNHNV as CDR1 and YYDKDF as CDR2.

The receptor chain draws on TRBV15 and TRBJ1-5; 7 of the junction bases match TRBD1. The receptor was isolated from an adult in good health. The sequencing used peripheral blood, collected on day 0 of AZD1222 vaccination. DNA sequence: TGTGCCACCAGCAGAGACGCACAGGGGCGGCAGCCCCAGCATTTT. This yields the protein CATSRDAQGRQPQHF.